These T cell receptor beta chains were read from a single sample in a study of radiation and T cells in renal cell carcinoma. Assay: immunoSEQ multiplex PCR; the TCRdb copy retains only in-frame clones and omits some. The sample records approximately 29,000 clones, approximately 84% being singletons. The sample was blood, taken from a patient whose treatment included radiotherapy and nephrectomy. Receptor source: a man aged 55 to 69 with renal cell carcinoma. Both conserved end residues are part of each CDR3. Each record gives: J gene, D gene, clone size, V gene, CDR3 protein, CDR3 DNA. D genes are given only for firm matches. Size tells how often a clone was seen (once, few, many) or the class of an expanded clone, and some rows leave it out.

J gene: TRBJ2-6
D gene: NA
clone size: NA
V gene: TRBV11-2
CDR3 protein: CASSLGSGANVLTF
CDR3 DNA: TGTGCCAGCAGCTTGGGTTCTGGGGCCAACGTCCTGACTTTC

J gene: TRBJ2-5
D gene: NA
clone size: NA
V gene: TRBV11-3
CDR3 protein: CASGRGAGETQYF
CDR3 DNA: TGTGCCAGCGGCAGGGGGGCCGGAGAGACCCAGTACTTC

J gene: TRBJ2-5
D gene: TRBD1
clone size: NA
V gene: TRBV7-9
CDR3 protein: CASSLGHLGDRAQETQYF
CDR3 DNA: TGTGCCAGCAGCTTAGGACATTTGGGAGACAGGGCACAAGAGACCCAGTACTTC

J gene: TRBJ2-3
D gene: NA
clone size: NA
V gene: TRBV6-5
CDR3 protein: CASSYSASTDTQYF
CDR3 DNA: TGTGCCAGCAGTTACTCAGCCAGCACAGATACGCAGTATTTT

J gene: TRBJ2-5
D gene: NA
clone size: once
V gene: TRBV30
CDR3 protein: CAWADSQETQYF
CDR3 DNA: TGTGCCTGGGCTGACAGCCAAGAGACCCAGTACTTC

J gene: TRBJ2-7
D gene: TRBD1
clone size: NA
V gene: TRBV5-1
CDR3 protein: CASSSHKTGPIYEQYF
CDR3 DNA: TGCGCCAGCAGCTCCCACAAGACAGGGCCAATCTACGAGCAGTACTTC

J gene: TRBJ2-5
D gene: NA
clone size: NA
V gene: TRBV4-3
CDR3 protein: CASSQIPPGWGEGETQYF
CDR3 DNA: TGCGCCAGCAGCCAAATTCCCCCCGGTTGGGGGGAAGGAGAGACCCAGTACTTC

J gene: TRBJ2-1
D gene: NA
clone size: NA
V gene: TRBV10-1
CDR3 protein: CASGGDNEQFF
CDR3 DNA: TGCGCCAGCGGAGGGGACAATGAGCAGTTCTTC

J gene: TRBJ1-5
D gene: NA
clone size: NA
V gene: TRBV19
CDR3 protein: CASTQWDGPQHF
CDR3 DNA: TGTGCCAGTACCCAGTGGGACGGGCCCCAGCATTTT

J gene: TRBJ2-5
D gene: NA
clone size: NA
V gene: TRBV27
CDR3 protein: CASRRASQETQYF
CDR3 DNA: TGTGCCAGCAGAAGGGCAAGCCAAGAGACCCAGTACTTC

J gene: TRBJ2-1
D gene: NA
clone size: NA
V gene: TRBV12-5
CDR3 protein: CASGLVLRGGFGQFF
CDR3 DNA: TGTGCTAGTGGTTTGGTATTAAGGGGGGGATTCGGGCAGTTCTTC

J gene: TRBJ2-1
D gene: NA
clone size: NA
V gene: TRBV6-5
CDR3 protein: CASSATRGGEQFF
CDR3 DNA: TGTGCCAGCAGTGCAACCAGGGGGGGCGAGCAGTTCTTC

J gene: TRBJ1-4
D gene: NA
clone size: NA
V gene: TRBV6-1
CDR3 protein: CASRGEGGEKLFF
CDR3 DNA: TGTGCCAGCAGGGGCGAGGGAGGTGAAAAACTGTTTTTT

J gene: TRBJ2-2
D gene: TRBD1
clone size: few
V gene: TRBV27
CDR3 protein: CASSSGQVKGGELFF
CDR3 DNA: TGTGCCAGCAGTTCCGGACAGGTTAAAGGCGGGGAGCTGTTTTTT

J gene: TRBJ1-2
D gene: TRBD1
clone size: once
V gene: TRBV4-2
CDR3 protein: CASSRASGTGQYGYTF
CDR3 DNA: TGTGCCAGCAGCCGCGCCTCCGGGACAGGGCAATATGGCTACACCTTC

J gene: TRBJ2-7
D gene: NA
clone size: few
V gene: TRBV4-2
CDR3 protein: CASSQEGNEQYF
CDR3 DNA: TGTGCCAGCAGCCAAGAGGGGAACGAGCAGTACTTC

J gene: TRBJ1-4
D gene: NA
clone size: NA
V gene: TRBV18
CDR3 protein: CASSPNGQFDATNEKLFF
CDR3 DNA: TGTGCCAGCTCACCAAATGGACAGTTCGATGCAACTAATGAAAAACTGTTTTTT

J gene: TRBJ2-5
D gene: NA
clone size: once
V gene: TRBV18
CDR3 protein: CASSPSRERTQYF
CDR3 DNA: TGTGCCAGCTCACCATCGCGGGAACGAACCCAGTACTTC

J gene: TRBJ2-3
D gene: TRBD1
clone size: NA
V gene: TRBV10-3
CDR3 protein: CAIRGQVSTDTQYF
CDR3 DNA: TGTGCCATCAGGGGACAGGTGAGCACAGATACGCAGTATTTT

J gene: TRBJ2-7
D gene: NA
clone size: NA
V gene: TRBV11-2
CDR3 protein: CASSLGNNYEQYF
CDR3 DNA: TGTGCCAGCAGCTTGGGCAACAATTACGAGCAGTACTTC

J gene: TRBJ2-1
D gene: NA
clone size: NA
V gene: TRBV14
CDR3 protein: CASSQEWDLVFSYNEQFF
CDR3 DNA: TGTGCCAGCAGCCAAGAATGGGATCTAGTGTTCTCCTACAATGAGCAGTTCTTC

J gene: TRBJ1-1
D gene: TRBD1
clone size: NA
V gene: TRBV25-1
CDR3 protein: CASSGQGIQAFF
CDR3 DNA: TGTGCCAGCAGTGGACAGGGAATACAAGCTTTCTTT

J gene: TRBJ2-5
D gene: NA
clone size: NA
V gene: TRBV5-1
CDR3 protein: CASSLEGNYQETQYF
CDR3 DNA: TGCGCCAGCAGCTTGGAGGGAAACTACCAAGAGACCCAGTACTTC

J gene: TRBJ1-1
D gene: NA
clone size: once
V gene: TRBV5-8
CDR3 protein: CASSYRSLMTYEAFF
CDR3 DNA: TGTGCCAGCAGCTACAGATCCCTTATGACTTATGAAGCTTTCTTT

J gene: TRBJ1-2
D gene: NA
clone size: NA
V gene: TRBV7-9
CDR3 protein: CASSREELGRRGYTF
CDR3 DNA: TGTGCCAGCAGCCGGGAGGAACTGGGAAGACGTGGCTACACCTTC

J gene: TRBJ2-3
D gene: NA
clone size: NA
V gene: TRBV4-1
CDR3 protein: CASSQGYAGLTSTDTQYF
CDR3 DNA: TGCGCCAGCAGCCAAGGATACGCGGGACTTACTAGCACAGATACGCAGTATTTT

J gene: TRBJ2-7
D gene: TRBD2
clone size: NA
V gene: TRBV7-9
CDR3 protein: CASSSGAGGYEQYF
CDR3 DNA: TGTGCCAGCAGCTCCGGGGCCGGGGGGTACGAGCAGTACTTC

J gene: TRBJ2-3
D gene: TRBD2
clone size: NA
V gene: TRBV11-3
CDR3 protein: CASSSSGRWTDTQYF
CDR3 DNA: TGTGCCAGCAGCTCAAGCGGGAGGTGGACAGATACGCAGTATTTT